The 21 T cell receptor beta chains given below trace back to one sample, sequenced in a study of regulatory T cells in long-lasting Graves disease. Relying on iRepertoire HTBI primers and Arm-PCR of CDR3 regions, the team built TCR beta libraries. MiXCR, run by TCRdb on the multiplex PCR reads, gives a single entry per CDR3 protein. The data show about 420,000 distinct CDR3 sequences, about 16% seen once. As for time point: newly diagnosed GD, antithyroid drugs for less than 3 months. PBMC RNA was the source of the TCR library. The same sample was also studied in work on T cells in Graves' hyperthyroidism and ophthalmopathy.

The sample consisted of peripheral blood mononuclear cells (PBMCs), taken at new diagnosis, from a patient treated with antithyroid drugs. The origin of the receptors is a woman aged 18-30 years with Graves disease.

This clonotype appeared a few times. The V call is TRBV5-1, the J call TRBJ2-1; 7 bases are shared with TRBD2. CDR3 length: 17 amino acids. The V segment lost 5 bases and the J segment 8 bases; nucleotides outside the gene matches: 19. Germline CDR1 SGHRS, CDR2 YFSETQ. Written as DNA, the CDR3 is TGCGCCAGCAGGCGGAAATTAGCGGGTGCCCTGGTGCATGAGCAGTTCTTC. As protein: CASRRKLAGALVHEQFF.

This clonotype was observed at least ten times. The CDR3 is CASSWASGVSGTQYF. The CDR3 DNA reads as TGTGCCAGCAGTTGGGCTAGCGGGGTCTCGGGGACGCAGTATTTT. V and J are TRBV27 and TRBJ2-3; 9 bases are shared with TRBD2. The CDR3 length is 15 residues. CDR1 is MNHEY, CDR2 SMNVEV, per germline (reference sequence). The V segment lost 4 bases and the J segment 9 bases; nucleotides outside the gene matches: 11.

The V and J genes are TRBV5-1 and TRBJ2-1; 7 bases line up with TRBD1. From germline, CDR1 is SGHRS and CDR2 YFSETQ. The CDR3 loop spans 14 amino acids. V shed 0 bases, J shed 9 bases, and the junction held 6 bases outside the gene matches. The CDR3 protein is CASSLEVGGSEQFF. For the CDR3, the DNA is TGCGCCAGCAGCTTGGAGGTAGGGGGCAGTGAGCAGTTCTTC.

This sequence joins TRBV4-3 and TRBJ2-7, with 7 bases fitting TRBD1. Germline-derived CDR1 and CDR2 are LGHNA and YSLEER. This CDR3 has 15 amino acids. Trimming cost V 3 bases and J 2 bases; bases outside gene matches: 7. The CDR3 sequence: CASSQGQTVPYEQYF. CDR3 sequence (DNA): TGCGCCAGCAGCCAGGGACAGACCGTCCCCTACGAGCAGTACTTC.

The chain uses TRBV5-6 and TRBJ1-1; D not certain. CDR1 and CDR2 from the germline V gene are SGHDT and YYEEEE. V was cut by 4 bases and J by 5 bases, with 9 bases left in between. The CDR3 contains 12 residues. CDR3 loop: CASSIRGTEAFF. CDR3 bases: TGTGCCAGCAGCATACGGGGAACTGAAGCTTTCTTT.

On this clonotype itself: Just one base apart from a much larger clone, this may be a read error. The conserved phenylalanine or tryptophan normally closing the CDR3 is absent here, so this likely arose from a read error. This chain joins TRBV6-2 or TRBV6-3 and TRBJ2-7; TRBD1 agrees at 7 bases. The CDR3 consists of 16 residues. Germline loops: CDR1 MNHEY, CDR2 SVGEGT. V lost 6 bases, J lost 6 bases, and 17 bases stayed unmatched. CDR3 sequence reads: CASRRARDSLIGEQYL. The DNA for the CDR3 is TGTGCCAGCAGACGCGCACGGGACAGTCTGATCGGCGAGCAGTACCTC.

The chain joins TRBV19 to TRBJ2-2, with D perhaps matching TRBD1 or TRBD2 (5 bases each). Germline V lookup: CDR1 LNHDA, CDR2 SQIVND (reference sequence). The CDR3 extends over 16 amino acids. V lost 7 bases to trimming and J lost 5 bases, with 20 bases between them. Here the CDR3 reads CASIRAGTPKTGELFF. Here the CDR3 DNA reads TGTGCCAGTATCCGCGCCGGGACGCCTAAGACCGGGGAGCTGTTTTTT.

The J gene is TRBJ2-3, the V gene TRBV24-1; D is unclear. The germline CDR1 and CDR2 sequences are KGHDR and SFDVKD. Trimming removed 3 bases at V and 0 bases at J, with 15 bases between. This CDR3 contains 17 residues. For the CDR3, the DNA is TGTGCCACCAGTGATCCACGTACAGAGTCTAGCACAGATACGCAGTATTTT. Translated: CATSDPRTESSTDTQYF.

In this sample, this clonotype turned up a few times. A single base separates this from a much larger clone, so it may be a read error. The CDR3 nucleotides are TGTGCCAGCAGTGCCGGGGGCAGAAGATTCAATCAGCCCCAGCATTTT. Its translation: CASSAGGRRFNQPQHF. V usage is TRBV2 and J usage is TRBJ1-5, with D perhaps TRBD1 (6 bases). The V gene's germline CDR1 is SNHLY and CDR2 FYNNEI. The CDR3 sequence is 16 residues long. V dropped 4 bases and J dropped 3 bases, with 16 bases sitting between them.

In its sample, this clonotype was seen many times. The chain carries TRBV7-9 and TRBJ2-3; TRBD2 matches at 7 bases. The end of the DNA fits TRBJ2-5 better, so the J call may be wrong. Germline CDR1 SEHNR, CDR2 FQNEAQ (reference sequence). This CDR3 region has 14 residues. The CDR3 nucleotides read TGTGCCAGCAGACCTGGCGGGAGCACTCAGACCCAGTACTTC. Residues: CASRPGGSTQTQYF.

This clonotype was observed at least ten times. The gene calls are TRBV4-1 and TRBJ2-3; the match to TRBD2 covers 8 bases. The germline V gene encodes CDR1 MGHRA and CDR2 YSYEKL. This CDR3 is 17 amino acids long. V lost 3 bases, J lost 2 bases, and 10 bases stayed unmatched. The CDR3 coding sequence is TGCGCCAGCAGCCACATAAGTAGCGGGATCCTCACAGATACGCAGTATTTT. Protein sequence: CASSHISSGILTDTQYF.

This clonotype was counted only a few times. The chain employs TRBV15 and TRBJ1-3, with D tentatively TRBD1 (5 bases). Looked up from germline, CDR1 is LNHNV and CDR2 is YYDKDF (reference sequence). Trimming removed 6 bases from V and 1 base from J, with 10 bases in between. This CDR3 is 14 amino acids long. The CDR3: CATRFDRSGNTIYF. Written as DNA, the CDR3 is TGTGCCACCAGATTCGACAGATCTGGAAACACCATATATTTT.

The gene calls are TRBV30 and TRBJ2-6, with TRBD1 identical over 9 bases. J gave up 2 bases and V 5 bases, and 10 bases lay outside the gene matches. The CDR3 runs 17 residues. From germline, CDR1 is GTSNPN and CDR2 SVGIG (reference sequence). CDR3 DNA sequence: TGTGCCTGGGAGCCGGGACAGGGTTTCCCTGGGGCCAACGTCCTGACTTTC. It yields the protein CAWEPGQGFPGANVLTF. Supplemented by reference TRBV30 and TRBJ2-6, the full variable domain reads SQTIHQWPATLVQPVGSPLSLECTVEGTSNPNLYWYRQAAGRGLQLLFYSVGIGQISSEVPQNLSASRPQDRQFILSSKKLLLSDSGFYLCAWEPGQGFPGANVLTFGAGSRLTVL.

This clonotype was detected many times. CDR3 in DNA: TGCAGTGCTAGTACTAGCGGGGCAATCTACGAGCAGTACTTC. Residues: CSASTSGAIYEQYF. The chain carries TRBV20-1 and TRBJ2-7, with TRBD2 identical over 10 bases. The germline gives CDR1 DFQATT, CDR2 SNEGSKA (reference sequence). The CDR3 runs 14 residues. V lost 3 bases to trimming and J lost 3 bases; unmatched junction nucleotides: 5.

In regard to this clonotype: Just one base apart from a much larger clone, this may be a read error. This chain joins TRBV20-1 and TRBJ2-3, with 15 bases matching TRBD2. TRBJ2-7 explains the end of the DNA better; the J call may be wrong. Germline CDR1 reads DFQATT; CDR2 reads SNEGSKA (reference sequence). This CDR3 region has 19 residues. CDR3 in DNA: TGCAGTGCTAGAGTGGGACTAGCGGGAGGAAAGAGCTCCTACAATGAGCAGTACTTC. This sequence encodes CSARVGLAGGKSSYNEQYF.

For this clonotype: One base away lies a much larger clone, so this may be a sequencing read error. For the CDR3, the DNA is TGTGCCAGCGGTCATGGTCTTGAAGCTTTCTTT. The encoded protein is CASGHGLEAFF. The gene calls are TRBV25-1 and TRBJ1-1; D not resolved. V dropped 8 bases and J dropped 7 bases, with 11 bases sitting between them. This CDR3 has 11 residues. CDR1 is MGHDK, CDR2 SYGVNS, per germline.

V is TRBV4-1 and J is TRBJ1-5, with D unresolved. The CDR3 has 16 residues. Germline V gene lookup returns CDR1 MGHRA and CDR2 YSYEKL. Trimming removed 3 bases from V and 0 bases from J, with 12 bases in between. The CDR3 DNA follows: TGCGCCAGCAGCCATGGGCCACCTAATAGCAATCAGCCCCAGCATTTT. Amino acid sequence: CASSHGPPNSNQPQHF.

This clonotype has a count of ten or more. The V gene is TRBV12-3 or TRBV12-4, the J gene TRBJ1-1, with 10 bases matching TRBD1. Unmatched junction bases numbered 9, after V lost 3 bases and J lost 5 bases. This CDR3 is 16 amino acids long. The CDR3 protein is CASSFPGTGVYTEAFF. CDR3 coding DNA: TGTGCCAGCAGTTTTCCCGGGACAGGGGTTTATACTGAAGCTTTCTTT.

The chain links TRBV28 to TRBJ2-1; 10 bases agree with TRBD2. Germline V lookup: CDR1 MDHEN, CDR2 SYDVKM. Germline trimming cut 5 bases from V and 3 bases from J; bases unmatched to any gene: 10. This CDR3 is built from 17 residues. The CDR3 coding sequence is TGTGCCAGCAGTGAACCAACCGGGACTAGCGTCTACAATGAGCAGTTCTTC. It encodes CASSEPTGTSVYNEQFF.

This clonotype has at least ten counts. V and J are TRBV30 and TRBJ2-1; the match to TRBD1 covers 7 bases. CDR1 and CDR2 from the germline V gene are GTSNPN and SVGIG (reference sequence). This CDR3 has 12 amino acids. J gave up 6 bases and V 6 bases, and 5 bases lay outside the gene matches. CDR3 loop: CACMDRSNEQFF. In nucleotides, the CDR3 is TGTGCCTGTATGGACAGGTCCAATGAGCAGTTCTTC.

This clonotype was counted only a few times. This chain joins TRBV19 and TRBJ2-7; the D gene is possibly TRBD2 (6 bases). The germline gives CDR1 LNHDA, CDR2 SQIVND (reference sequence). The CDR3 runs 14 residues. With 6 bases removed from V and 2 bases from J, the gap between germline ends came to 14 bases. CDR3 coding DNA: TGTGCCAGTAGCGCGAACGGGAGAGCCTACGAGCAGTACTTC. It specifies CASSANGRAYEQYF.